This T cell receptor (beta chain) originates from a study of graft-versus-host responses after intestinal transplantation. The overall study: Each of the recipients got a multivisceral, liver-intestinal, or isolated intestinal transplant. The study gave all recipients anti-thymocyte globulin induction, then tacrolimus and steroids for about three years.

This clone was seen only a few times. Its matching antigen is unknown. Profiling relied on immunoSEQ multiplex PCR, and the TCRdb table lists in-frame clones only, not all of them. The sample has under 150,000 clones; 75% to 95% are singletons. Whole-study findings and limits: Allografts from individuals with graft-donor T cell macrochimerism displayed high graft-versus-host to host-versus-graft clonal ratios.

CDR3 length: 13 residues. Germline-derived CDR1 and CDR2 are MNHNY and SVGAGI (reference sequence). Trimming shortened V by 4 bases and J by 8 bases, and 12 bases separated the two germline ends. The J gene is TRBJ2-4, the V gene TRBV6-6, with D perhaps matching TRBD1 (5 bases). The sequenced sample was unstimulated CD4+ T cells sorted from spleen or lymph node cells, obtained before intestinal transplant. This TCR was sampled from a human donor who received an intestinal transplant. CDR3 in amino acids: CASSSWGKDIQYF. The CDR3 DNA reads TGTGCCAGCAGTTCATGGGGCAAGGACATTCAGTACTTC.